This is a list of T cell receptor beta chains from one sample in a study of cytomegalovirus exposure and HLA in healthy donors. The assay was immunoSEQ multiplex PCR, and TCRdb's table has in-frame clones only and misses some. Of around 210,000 clones listed, around 80% are singletons. The sequencing sample was made of PBMCs. These receptors were obtained from a boy between 10 and 17 years old in good health and CMV-seronegative. The CDR3 runs from the conserved cysteine through the conserved F or W. The order of the fields is J gene, clone size, V gene, D gene, CDR3 protein. D genes are given only for firm matches. The listing skips clone size in some rows; elsewhere it reads once, few, many or a size class.

>TRBJ2-4|once|TRBV7-2|TRBD2
CASSLALVTSGRNIQYF
>TRBJ2-3|.|TRBV9|.
CASGGTGSTDTQYF
>TRBJ1-6|.|TRBV7-9|.
CSSSLEVPYNSPLHF
>TRBJ1-1|.|TRBV2|.
CASSKYDSTEAFF
>TRBJ2-7|.|TRBV5-1|TRBD1
CASSLGQGAVYEQYF
>TRBJ2-1|.|TRBV5-1|.
CASSPPSGGEQFF
>TRBJ1-3|.|TRBV18|TRBD1
CASSLTGGASGNTIYF
>TRBJ1-1|.|TRBV19|TRBD1
CASNPPTGRRGDTEAFF
>TRBJ1-5|.|TRBV9|.
CASSVESGFNQPQHF
>TRBJ2-7|.|TRBV2|.
CASSPQVGVARWYEQYF
>TRBJ2-5|once|TRBV7-9|TRBD2
CASSLAGGETQYF
>TRBJ2-3|.|TRBV7-6|TRBD1
CASSSGQQGATDTQYF
>TRBJ2-7|.|TRBV6-1|TRBD2
CASSGLAGSHEQYF
>TRBJ1-1|few|TRBV11-3|.
CASSLEVWAGNTEAFF
>TRBJ1-1|.|TRBV6-5|.
CASSPTTGTTEAFF
>TRBJ1-3|few|TRBV13|.
CASSLGTGSGNTIYF
>TRBJ2-3|.|TRBV6-1|TRBD2
CASSEGAGGQDTQYF
>TRBJ2-7|.|TRBV7-9|.
CASSLVPRQAGLHEQYF
>TRBJ1-1|.|TRBV5-4|.
CASSVWRNTEAFF
>TRBJ2-5|.|TRBV11-3|.
CASSLLGMTQYF
>TRBJ1-6|.|TRBV6-6|TRBD1
CASSYGYRGQGSPLHF
>TRBJ1-6|.|TRBV5-5|.
CASSLGSDSPLHF
>TRBJ1-6|.|TRBV6-1|TRBD1
CAGMRGQGRNSPLHF
>TRBJ2-2|.|TRBV5-1|TRBD2
CASSSGVTSGGTNTGELFF
>TRBJ1-1|.|TRBV7-2|.
CASSLVGGNTEAFF
>TRBJ2-1|.|TRBV10-1|TRBD2
CASSAWGGDYNEQFF
>TRBJ2-2|once|TRBV7-6|TRBD1
CASSLPGQGAPGELFF
>TRBJ1-1|.|TRBV2|TRBD1
CASNTGVNTEAFF
>TRBJ1-1|few|TRBV7-2|TRBD1
CASSLSQGAFTEAFF
>TRBJ1-1|.|TRBV11-2|.
CASSLRIAAEAFF
>TRBJ2-1|.|TRBV11-2|.
CASSSTGTHKYEQFF
>TRBJ1-1|.|TRBV18|TRBD1
CASSQGAGTEAFF
>TRBJ2-1|.|TRBV19|.
CASSIPLGGSYNEQFF
>TRBJ2-7|few|TRBV6-1|.
CASSERGFVYYEQYF
>TRBJ2-3|.|TRBV5-6|TRBD2
CASSLSLAGAVRTDTQYF
>TRBJ1-6|.|TRBV30|.
CAWSIGYRQVYSPLHF
>TRBJ2-7|.|TRBV15|.
CATSTSDSGRPHSSYEQYF
>TRBJ2-7|.|TRBV6-1|TRBD1
CASSESGTGTYF
>TRBJ2-3|.|TRBV9|TRBD2
CASSTLEGLAEEFTDTQYF
>TRBJ1-1|.|TRBV5-1|.
CASSFKGRTEAFF